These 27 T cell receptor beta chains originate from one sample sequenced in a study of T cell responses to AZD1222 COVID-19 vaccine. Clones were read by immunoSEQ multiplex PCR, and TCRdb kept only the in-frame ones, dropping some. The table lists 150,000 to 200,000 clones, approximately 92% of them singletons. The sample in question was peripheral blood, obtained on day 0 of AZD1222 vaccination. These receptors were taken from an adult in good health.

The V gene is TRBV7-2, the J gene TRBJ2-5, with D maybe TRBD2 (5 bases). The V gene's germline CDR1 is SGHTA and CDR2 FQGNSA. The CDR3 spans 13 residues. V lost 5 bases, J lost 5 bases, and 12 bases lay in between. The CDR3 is CASSPRARETQYF. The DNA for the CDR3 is TGTGCCAGCAGCCCGAGGGCTCGCGAGACCCAGTACTTC.

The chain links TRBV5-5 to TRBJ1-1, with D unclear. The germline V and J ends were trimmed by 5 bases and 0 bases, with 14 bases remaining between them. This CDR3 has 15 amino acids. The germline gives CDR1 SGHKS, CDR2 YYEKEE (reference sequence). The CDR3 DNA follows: TGTGCCAGCAGTCCCGAGGGTTGGATGAACACTGAAGCTTTCTTT. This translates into CASSPEGWMNTEAFF. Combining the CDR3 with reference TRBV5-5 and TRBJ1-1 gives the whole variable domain DAGVTQSPTHLIKTRGQQVTLRCSPISGHKSVSWYQQVLGQGPQFIFQYYEKEERGRGNFPDRFSARQFPNYSSELNVNALLLGDSALYLCASSPEGWMNTEAFFGQGTRLTVV.

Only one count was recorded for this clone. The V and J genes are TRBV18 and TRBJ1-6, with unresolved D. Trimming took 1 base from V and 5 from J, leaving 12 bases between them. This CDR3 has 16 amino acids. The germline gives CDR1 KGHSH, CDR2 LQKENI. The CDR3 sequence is CASSPQRIRNNSPLHF. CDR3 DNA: TGTGCCAGCTCACCACAGCGAATCCGAAATAATTCACCCCTCCACTTT. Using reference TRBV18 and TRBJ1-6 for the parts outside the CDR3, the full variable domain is NAGVMQNPRHLVRRRGQEARLRCSPMKGHSHVYWYRQLPEEGLKFMVYLQKENIIDESGMPKERFSAEFPKEGPSILRIQQVVRGDSAAYFCASSPQRIRNNSPLHFGNGTRLTVT.

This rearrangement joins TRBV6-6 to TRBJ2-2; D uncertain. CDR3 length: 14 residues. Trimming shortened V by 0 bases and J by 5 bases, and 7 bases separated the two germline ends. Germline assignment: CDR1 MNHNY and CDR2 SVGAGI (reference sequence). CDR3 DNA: TGTGCCAGCAGTTACTCTTACGGTACCGGGGAGCTGTTTTTT. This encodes CASSYSYGTGELFF.

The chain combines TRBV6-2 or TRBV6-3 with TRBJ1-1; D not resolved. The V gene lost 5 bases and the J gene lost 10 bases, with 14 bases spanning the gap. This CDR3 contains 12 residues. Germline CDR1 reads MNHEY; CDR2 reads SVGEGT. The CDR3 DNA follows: TGTGCCAGCAGTGACACCGGCATTCTAGCTTTCTTT. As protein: CASSDTGILAFF.

CDR3 in DNA: TGTGCCAGCAGCTTAGCCTCTAGCGGGGGGAGCACAGATACGCAGTATTTT. Translated, it gives CASSLASSGGSTDTQYF. V is TRBV11-1 and J is TRBJ2-3, with 11 bases fitting TRBD2. The CDR3 runs to 17 residues. Per germline, CDR1 SGHAT and CDR2 FQDESV (reference sequence). The V gene end was trimmed by 0 bases and the J gene end by 0 bases; junction bases not matched to a gene: 2. Based on the CDR3 plus reference TRBV11-1 and TRBJ2-3, the full variable domain is EAEVAQSPRYKITEKSQAVAFWCDPISGHATLYWYRQILGQGPELLVQFQDESVVDDSQLPKDRFSAERLKGVDSTLKIQPAELGDSAMYLCASSLASSGGSTDTQYFGPGTRLTVL.

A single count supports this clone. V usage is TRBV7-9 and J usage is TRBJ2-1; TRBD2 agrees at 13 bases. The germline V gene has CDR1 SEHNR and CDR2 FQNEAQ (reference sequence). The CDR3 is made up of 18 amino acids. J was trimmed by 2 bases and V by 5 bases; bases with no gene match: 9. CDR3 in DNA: TGTGCCAGCAGCCCATCCCAGGGACTAGCGGGGACCTACAATGAGCAGTTCTTC. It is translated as CASSPSQGLAGTYNEQFF.

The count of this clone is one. The CDR3 DNA reads as TGTGCCAGCCGACCCCTTTCTGAAAACATTCAGTACTTC. It encodes CASRPLSENIQYF. V is TRBV27 and J is TRBJ2-4, with unresolved D. Germline-derived CDR1 and CDR2 are MNHEY and SMNVEV (reference sequence). The CDR3 totals 13 residues. Between the trimmed V and J ends, which lost 8 bases and 5 bases, there was a span of 13 bases.

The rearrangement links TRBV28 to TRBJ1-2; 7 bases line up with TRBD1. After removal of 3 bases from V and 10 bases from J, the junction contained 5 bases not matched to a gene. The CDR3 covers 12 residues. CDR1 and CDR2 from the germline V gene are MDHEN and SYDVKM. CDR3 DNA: TGTGCCAGCAGTTTCGGGGACAGCTCCTACACCTTC. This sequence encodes CASSFGDSSYTF.

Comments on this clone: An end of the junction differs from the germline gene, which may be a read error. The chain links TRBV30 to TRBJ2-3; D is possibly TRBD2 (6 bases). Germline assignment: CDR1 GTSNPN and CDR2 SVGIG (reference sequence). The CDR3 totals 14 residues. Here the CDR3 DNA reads TGTGCGTGGAGGGAGGAGGGCGGCACAGATACGCAGTATTTT. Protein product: CAWREEGGTDTQYF.

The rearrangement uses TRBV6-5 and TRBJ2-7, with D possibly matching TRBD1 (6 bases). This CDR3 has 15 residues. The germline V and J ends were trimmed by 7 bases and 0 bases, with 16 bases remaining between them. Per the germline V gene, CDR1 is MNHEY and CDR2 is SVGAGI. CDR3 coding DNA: TGTGCCAGCACCCAGCGCGCAGGGGTCTCCTACGAGCAGTACTTC. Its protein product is CASTQRAGVSYEQYF.

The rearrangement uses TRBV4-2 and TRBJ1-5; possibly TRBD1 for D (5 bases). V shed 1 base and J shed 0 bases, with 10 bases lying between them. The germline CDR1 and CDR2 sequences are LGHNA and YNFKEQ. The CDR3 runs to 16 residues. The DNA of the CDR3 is TGTGCCAGCAGCCAAGTTGGGGGTTATAGCAATCAGCCCCAGCATTTT. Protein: CASSQVGGYSNQPQHF.

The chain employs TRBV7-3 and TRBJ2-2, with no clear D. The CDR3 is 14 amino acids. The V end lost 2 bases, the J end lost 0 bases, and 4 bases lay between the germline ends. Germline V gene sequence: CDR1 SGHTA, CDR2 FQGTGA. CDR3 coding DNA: TGTGCCAGCAGCTTATTAGCGAACACCGGGGAGCTGTTTTTT. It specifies CASSLLANTGELFF.

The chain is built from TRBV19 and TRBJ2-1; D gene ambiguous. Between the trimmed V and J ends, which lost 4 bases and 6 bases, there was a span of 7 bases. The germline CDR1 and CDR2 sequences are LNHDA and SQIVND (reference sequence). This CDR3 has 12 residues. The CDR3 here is CASSTPVNEQFF. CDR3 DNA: TGTGCCAGTAGTACCCCGGTCAATGAGCAGTTCTTC.

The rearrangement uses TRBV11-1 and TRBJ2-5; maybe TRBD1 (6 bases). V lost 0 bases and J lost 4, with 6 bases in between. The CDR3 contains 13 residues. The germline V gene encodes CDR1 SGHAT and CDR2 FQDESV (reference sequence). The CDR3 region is CASSLAGGETQYF. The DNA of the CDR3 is TGTGCCAGCAGCTTAGCAGGGGGAGAGACCCAGTACTTC.

CDR3 nucleotide sequence: TGTGCCACCAGCAGAGGGAGACTGGAGTCCTACGAGCAGTACTTC. This codes for CATSRGRLESYEQYF. The V and J genes are TRBV15 and TRBJ2-7; no reliable D call. The CDR3 loop spans 15 amino acids. Germline CDR1 reads LNHNV; CDR2 reads YYDKDF (reference sequence). Trimming took off 1 base at V and 1 base at J, with 11 bases between the two ends.

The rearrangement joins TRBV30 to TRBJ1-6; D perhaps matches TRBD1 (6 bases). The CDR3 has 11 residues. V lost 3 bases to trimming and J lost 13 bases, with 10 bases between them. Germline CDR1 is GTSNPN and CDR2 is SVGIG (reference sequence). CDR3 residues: CAWSSGVPLHF. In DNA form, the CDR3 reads TGTGCCTGGAGCTCAGGGGTCCCCCTCCACTTT.

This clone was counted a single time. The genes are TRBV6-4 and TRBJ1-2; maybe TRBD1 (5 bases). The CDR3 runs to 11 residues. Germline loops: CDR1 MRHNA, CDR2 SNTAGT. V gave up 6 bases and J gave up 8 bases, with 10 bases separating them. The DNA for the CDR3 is TGTGCCAGCAGAGCAGGGATCGGCTACACCTTC. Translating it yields CASRAGIGYTF.

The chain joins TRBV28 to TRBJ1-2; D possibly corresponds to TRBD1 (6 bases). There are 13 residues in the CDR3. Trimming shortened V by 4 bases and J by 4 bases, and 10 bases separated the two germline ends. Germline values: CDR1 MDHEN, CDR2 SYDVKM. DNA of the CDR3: TGTGCCAGCAGTTCTTACAGGGCCTATGGCTACACCTTC. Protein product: CASSSYRAYGYTF.

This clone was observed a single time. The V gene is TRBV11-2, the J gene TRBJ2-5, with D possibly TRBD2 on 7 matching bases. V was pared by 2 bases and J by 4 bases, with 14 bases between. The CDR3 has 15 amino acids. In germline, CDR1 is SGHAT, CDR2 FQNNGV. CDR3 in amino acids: CASSLNTGGPETQYF. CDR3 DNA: TGTGCCAGCAGCTTAAATACGGGGGGCCCAGAGACCCAGTACTTC.

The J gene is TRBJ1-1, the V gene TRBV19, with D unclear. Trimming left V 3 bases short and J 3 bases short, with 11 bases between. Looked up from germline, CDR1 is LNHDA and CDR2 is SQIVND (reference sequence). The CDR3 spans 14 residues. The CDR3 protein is CASSILSSDTEAFF. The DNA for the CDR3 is TGTGCCAGTAGTATCCTGAGTAGTGACACTGAAGCTTTCTTT.

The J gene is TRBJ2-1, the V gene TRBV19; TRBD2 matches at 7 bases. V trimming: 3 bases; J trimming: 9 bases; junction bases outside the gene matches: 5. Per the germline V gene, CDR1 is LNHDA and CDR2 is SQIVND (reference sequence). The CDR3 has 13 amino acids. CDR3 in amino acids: CASSIGGVSEQFF. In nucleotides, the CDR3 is TGTGCCAGTAGTATTGGGGGGGTGTCTGAGCAGTTCTTC.

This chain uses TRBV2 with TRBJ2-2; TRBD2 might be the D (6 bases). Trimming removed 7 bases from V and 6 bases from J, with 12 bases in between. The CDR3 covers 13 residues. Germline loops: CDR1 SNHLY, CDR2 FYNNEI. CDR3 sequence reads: CASNDREAGELFF. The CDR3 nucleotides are TGTGCCAGCAACGATAGGGAGGCCGGGGAGCTGTTTTTT.

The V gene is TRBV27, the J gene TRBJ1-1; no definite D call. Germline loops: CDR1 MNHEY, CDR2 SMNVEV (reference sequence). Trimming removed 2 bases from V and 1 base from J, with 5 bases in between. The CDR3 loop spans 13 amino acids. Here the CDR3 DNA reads TGTGCCAGCAGTTTAAACGGGAACACTGAAGCTTTCTTT. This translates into CASSLNGNTEAFF.

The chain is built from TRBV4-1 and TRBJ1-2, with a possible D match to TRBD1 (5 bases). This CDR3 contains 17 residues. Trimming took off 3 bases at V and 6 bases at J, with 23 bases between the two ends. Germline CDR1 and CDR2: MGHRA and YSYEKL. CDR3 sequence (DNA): TGCGCCAGCAGCCACGCCCTGGCAGGGAGGGGACCTGATGGCTACACCTTC. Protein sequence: CASSHALAGRGPDGYTF.

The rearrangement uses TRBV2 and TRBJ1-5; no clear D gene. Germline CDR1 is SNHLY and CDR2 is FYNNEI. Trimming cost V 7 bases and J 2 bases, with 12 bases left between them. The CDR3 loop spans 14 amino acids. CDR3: CASMTRVGNQPQHF. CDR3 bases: TGTGCCAGCATGACCCGGGTTGGCAATCAGCCCCAGCATTTT.

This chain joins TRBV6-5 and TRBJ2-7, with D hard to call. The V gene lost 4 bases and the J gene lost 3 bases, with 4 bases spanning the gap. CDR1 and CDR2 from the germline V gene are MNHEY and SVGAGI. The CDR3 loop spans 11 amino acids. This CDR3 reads CASSSHYEQYF. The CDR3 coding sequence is TGTGCCAGCAGTTCTCACTACGAGCAGTACTTC.